This T cell receptor beta chain was recorded in a study of T cells after yellow fever vaccination. Regarding this clonotype: Antigen specificity is unknown.

Points from the study as a whole: High-abundance clonotypes from the bulk population could contaminate FACS-sorted repertoires. Primary-vaccination clones mostly resurfaced post-booster (96% CD4, around 88% CD8).

The CDR3 has 14 amino acids. V gave up 5 bases and J gave up 2 bases, with 13 bases separating them. Germline assignment: CDR1 SGHTA and CDR2 FQGTGA. TCRdb reanalysed the 5' RACE reads using MiXCR and keeps one entry per CDR3 protein. Here the sample spans around 320,000 distinct CDR3 sequences, around 11% being singletons. The TCR sequence derives from a man younger than 35 who received the YFV17D yellow fever vaccine. V usage is TRBV7-3 and J usage is TRBJ2-7, with a weak D call TRBD2 (6 bases). The sample in question was CD4+ T cells sorted from PBMCs, obtained 45 days after the yellow fever booster vaccination. CDR3 coding DNA: TGTGCCAGCAGCCCCATGCGGGGAGCCTACGAGCAGTACTTC. It codes for CASSPMRGAYEQYF.